These T cell receptor beta chains were read from a single sample in a study of immune evolution from preneoplasia to lung adenocarcinoma. TCRdb's copy holds only in-frame clones and misses some; the assay was immunoSEQ multiplex PCR. The sample records approximately 10,000 clones, around 80% being singletons. The sequenced material came from FFPE lung adenocarcinoma in situ tissue. The receptors come from a person aged 60 to 80 with lung adenocarcinoma. The CDR3 runs from the conserved cysteine through the conserved F or W. D genes are given only for firm matches. Not every row has a clone size; where given, it reads once, few, many or a size class.

D gene | J gene | clone size | V gene | CDR3 protein | CDR3 DNA
NA | TRBJ2-1 | NA | TRBV6-4 | CASSVERYGNNEQFF | TGTGCCAGCAGTGTTGAGAGATATGGGAACAATGAGCAGTTCTTC
NA | TRBJ2-3 | NA | TRBV10-3 | CAISTNGPDTQYF | TGTGCCATCAGCACAAACGGTCCAGATACGCAGTATTTT
NA | TRBJ1-2 | NA | TRBV14 | CASSQPSNYGYTF | TGTGCCAGCAGCCAGCCCTCTAACTATGGCTACACCTTC
TRBD2 | TRBJ2-5 | NA | TRBV7-2 | CASSLGLAGGDQETQYF | TGTGCCAGCAGCTTAGGTCTCGCGGGGGGCGACCAAGAGACCCAGTACTTC
TRBD1 | TRBJ2-4 | NA | TRBV5-4 | CASSNTGTGSVKNIQYF | TGTGCCAGCAGTAATACCGGGACAGGTTCTGTCAAAAACATTCAGTACTTC
NA | TRBJ1-3 | NA | TRBV6-5 | CASSYSKGPSGNTIYF | TGTGCCAGCAGTTACAGTAAGGGTCCCTCTGGAAACACCATATATTTT
NA | TRBJ2-1 | NA | TRBV5-1 | CASSALAGSYNEQFF | TGCGCCAGCAGTGCACTAGCCGGCTCCTACAATGAGCAGTTCTTC
NA | TRBJ2-7 | NA | TRBV15 | CATSRVWFGWSLNHTDSKYEQYF | TGTGCCACCAGCAGAGTTTGGTTCGGATGGTCCCTGAACCACACCGATAGCAAGTACGAGCAGTACTTC
TRBD2 | TRBJ2-7 | NA | TRBV27 | CASSFRLAGGEQYF | TGTGCCAGCAGTTTCCGACTAGCGGGGGGCGAGCAGTACTTC
NA | TRBJ1-2 | NA | TRBV12-5 | CASGQEPGPTGYTF | TGTGCTAGTGGACAGGAACCGGGACCTACGGGCTACACCTTC
NA | TRBJ2-2 | NA | TRBV5-1 | CASSRDTGELFF | TGCGCCAGCAGCAGAGACACCGGGGAGCTGTTTTTT
NA | TRBJ2-7 | NA | TRBV18 | CASSPRGRGDEQYF | TGTGCCAGCTCACCAAGGGGGAGGGGCGACGAGCAGTACTTC
TRBD2 | TRBJ2-1 | NA | TRBV18 | CASSRPAGGQNEQFF | TGTGCCAGCTCAAGACCAGCGGGGGGGCAGAATGAGCAGTTCTTC
NA | TRBJ2-5 | NA | TRBV5-1 | CASSYILASVQETQYF | TGCGCCAGCAGCTACATTCTAGCGTCGGTACAAGAGACCCAGTACTTC
TRBD1 | TRBJ1-2 | NA | TRBV7-9 | CASSQDFWDRSGGYGYTF | TGTGCCAGCAGTCAGGACTTTTGGGACAGGTCAGGTGGCTATGGCTACACCTTC
NA | TRBJ1-1 | NA | TRBV28 | CASTLGVNTEAFF | TGTGCCAGCACCCTAGGGGTGAACACTGAAGCTTTCTTT
TRBD1 | TRBJ1-2 | NA | TRBV19 | CASSREGQTYGYTF | TGTGCCAGTAGCCGGGAGGGACAGACCTATGGCTACACCTTC
TRBD1 | TRBJ1-2 | NA | TRBV7-9 | CASSLVWDRPVYGYTF | TGTGCCAGCAGCTTAGTTTGGGACAGGCCTGTATATGGCTACACCTTC
NA | TRBJ2-1 | NA | TRBV27 | CASSKVPSYNEQFF | TGTGCCAGCAGTAAGGTCCCTTCCTACAATGAGCAGTTCTTC
TRBD2 | TRBJ2-5 | NA | TRBV18 | CASSPAGLASQTQYF | TGTGCCAGCTCACCAGCGGGACTAGCATCGCAGACCCAGTACTTC
TRBD1 | TRBJ1-2 | NA | TRBV7-9 | CASELGTDGASYGYTF | TGTGCCAGCGAACTAGGGACAGACGGGGCTAGCTATGGCTACACCTTC
NA | TRBJ2-1 | NA | TRBV7-3 | CASSLLSFGEQFF | TGTGCCAGCAGCTTATTGAGCTTCGGTGAGCAGTTCTTC
NA | TRBJ2-7 | NA | TRBV16 | CASSPTDSYEQYF | TGTGCCAGCAGCCCGACAGATTCCTACGAGCAGTACTTC
TRBD1 | TRBJ1-1 | few | TRBV13 | CASSLRDREKRSFF | TGTGCCAGCAGCTTAAGAGACAGGGAAAAGAGGAGTTTCTTT
NA | TRBJ1-2 | NA | TRBV7-9 | CASTRTLSLGGYTF | TGTGCCAGCACCCGGACACTATCCCTAGGAGGCTACACCTTC
NA | TRBJ2-5 | medium-sized | TRBV18 | CASSPPSQETQYF | TGTGCCAGCTCACCACCGAGCCAAGAGACCCAGTACTTC
NA | TRBJ2-7 | NA | TRBV18 | CASSQGSDYEQYF | TGTGCCAGCTCACAGGGCAGTGACTACGAGCAGTACTTC
NA | TRBJ2-6 | NA | TRBV10-3 | CAIGKGSANVLTF | TGTGCCATCGGGAAGGGATCGGCCAACGTCCTGACTTTC
TRBD1 | TRBJ1-5 | NA | TRBV4-2 | CASSQYTGAQPQHF | TGTGCCAGCAGCCAATACACAGGGGCCCAGCCCCAGCATTTT
NA | TRBJ1-2 | medium-sized | TRBV9 | CASSPQQGSYGYTF | TGTGCCAGCAGCCCCCAGCAGGGGAGCTATGGCTACACCTTC
TRBD1 | TRBJ1-1 | NA | TRBV2 | CASSEDRRDTEAFF | TGTGCCAGCAGCGAGGACAGGAGGGACACTGAAGCTTTCTTT
NA | TRBJ1-1 | NA | TRBV27 | CASSLQSGVNTEAFF | TGTGCCAGCAGTTTACAATCCGGGGTCAACACTGAAGCTTTCTTT
TRBD1 | TRBJ2-7 | NA | TRBV2 | CASKSGHPRGEQYF | TGTGCCAGCAAATCGGGACACCCCAGGGGGGAGCAGTACTTC
TRBD1 | TRBJ1-6 | NA | TRBV6-5 | CASTGTGGSSPLHF | TGTGCCAGCACCGGGACAGGGGGCAGTTCACCCCTCCACTTT
NA | TRBJ1-3 | NA | TRBV30 | CACNTGSSGNTIYF | TGTGCCTGCAATACAGGAAGCTCTGGAAACACCATATATTTT
NA | TRBJ2-5 | NA | TRBV29-1 | CSNPHPALGGETQYF | TGCAGCAACCCCCACCCGGCACTAGGCGGAGAGACCCAGTACTTC
NA | TRBJ2-5 | NA | TRBV28 | CASSFLRAGETQYF | TGTGCCAGCAGCTTCCTTAGGGCGGGGGAGACCCAGTACTTC
TRBD1 | TRBJ1-1 | NA | TRBV29-1 | CSVESGGVLMNTEAFF | TGCAGCGTTGAATCAGGGGGGGTCCTAATGAACACTGAAGCTTTCTTT
TRBD1 | TRBJ1-1 | once | TRBV2 | CASSDPRGPTEAFF | TGTGCCAGCAGTGACCCCAGGGGGCCCACTGAAGCTTTCTTT
NA | TRBJ2-2 | NA | TRBV11-3 | CASSLVTVGELFF | TGTGCCAGCAGCTTAGTAACAGTGGGGGAGCTGTTTTTT
TRBD1 | TRBJ1-3 | once | TRBV29-1 | CSARQGASGNTIYF | TGCAGCGCCCGACAGGGCGCCTCTGGAAACACCATATATTTT
TRBD1 | TRBJ1-5 | NA | TRBV6-5 | CASSYTTGGDQPQHF | TGTGCCAGCAGTTACACGACAGGGGGGGATCAGCCCCAGCATTTT
NA | TRBJ1-1 | once | TRBV11-3 | CASSLGGVTEAFF | TGTGCCAGCAGCTTAGGGGGTGTCACTGAAGCTTTCTTT
NA | TRBJ2-7 | NA | TRBV7-6 | CASSPTGSEQYF | TGTGCCAGCAGCCCGACCGGAAGCGAGCAGTACTTC